This T cell receptor (beta chain) was identified in a study of CD8+CD57+ T cells in acquired aplastic anemia. The V end was cut by 0 bases, the J end by 0 bases, with 8 bases between. The CDR3 runs 15 residues. Germline CDR1 is MNHEY and CDR2 is SVGAGI. Profiling that covered TCR beta VDJ and CDR3 relied on genomic DNA as its template. TCRdb independently ran MiXCR on the reads; one entry per CDR3 protein. Of more than 150,000 distinct CDR3 sequences in the sample, 48% were seen once. Selection for sequencing was limited to patients who had shown CD8+CD57+ cell expansion by flow cytometry. There are many counts of this clonotype.

This rearrangement joins TRBV6-5 to TRBJ1-1, with TRBD1 as a possible D gene (5 bases). The sequencing input was sorted CD4+, CD8+, or CD8+CD57+ T cells (not recorded which) from PBMCs. This clonotype was obtained from a human donor with aplastic anemia. The CDR3 loop is CASSYSGHLNTEAFF. CDR3 bases: TGTGCCAGCAGTTACTCTGGACACCTGAACACTGAAGCTTTCTTT.